The count of the clone carrying this TCR beta chain is one. This sample was taken from a study of blood T cell repertoires in COVID-19. In the study overall: Samples taken during acute and convalescent COVID-19 were collected in the United States, Italy and Spain. T cells, B-cell-depleted T cells, or PBMCs supplied cDNA or gDNA.

This CDR3 is built from 16 residues. V dropped 5 bases and J dropped 5; count of bases not matched to a gene: 13. Germline assignment: CDR1 MDHEN and CDR2 SYDVKM. Original analysis: Using reference gene primer amplification, nucleated cell counts were estimated. Sequencing used immunoSEQ multiplex PCR; TCRdb keeps in-frame clones, though not all of them. That table furnishes V, J and clone size, whereas the DNA furnished D and trimming. The table records about 330,000 clones, around 85% of them present only once. This rearrangement joins TRBV28 to TRBJ1-2; 8 bases line up with TRBD1. The TCR originated in a human donor in a cohort sampled during active COVID-19. The sequenced material came from peripheral blood. The CDR3 protein is CASSPTPGGARYGYTF. CDR3 nucleotide sequence: TGTGCCAGCAGTCCGACCCCAGGGGGCGCAAGGTATGGCTACACCTTC.